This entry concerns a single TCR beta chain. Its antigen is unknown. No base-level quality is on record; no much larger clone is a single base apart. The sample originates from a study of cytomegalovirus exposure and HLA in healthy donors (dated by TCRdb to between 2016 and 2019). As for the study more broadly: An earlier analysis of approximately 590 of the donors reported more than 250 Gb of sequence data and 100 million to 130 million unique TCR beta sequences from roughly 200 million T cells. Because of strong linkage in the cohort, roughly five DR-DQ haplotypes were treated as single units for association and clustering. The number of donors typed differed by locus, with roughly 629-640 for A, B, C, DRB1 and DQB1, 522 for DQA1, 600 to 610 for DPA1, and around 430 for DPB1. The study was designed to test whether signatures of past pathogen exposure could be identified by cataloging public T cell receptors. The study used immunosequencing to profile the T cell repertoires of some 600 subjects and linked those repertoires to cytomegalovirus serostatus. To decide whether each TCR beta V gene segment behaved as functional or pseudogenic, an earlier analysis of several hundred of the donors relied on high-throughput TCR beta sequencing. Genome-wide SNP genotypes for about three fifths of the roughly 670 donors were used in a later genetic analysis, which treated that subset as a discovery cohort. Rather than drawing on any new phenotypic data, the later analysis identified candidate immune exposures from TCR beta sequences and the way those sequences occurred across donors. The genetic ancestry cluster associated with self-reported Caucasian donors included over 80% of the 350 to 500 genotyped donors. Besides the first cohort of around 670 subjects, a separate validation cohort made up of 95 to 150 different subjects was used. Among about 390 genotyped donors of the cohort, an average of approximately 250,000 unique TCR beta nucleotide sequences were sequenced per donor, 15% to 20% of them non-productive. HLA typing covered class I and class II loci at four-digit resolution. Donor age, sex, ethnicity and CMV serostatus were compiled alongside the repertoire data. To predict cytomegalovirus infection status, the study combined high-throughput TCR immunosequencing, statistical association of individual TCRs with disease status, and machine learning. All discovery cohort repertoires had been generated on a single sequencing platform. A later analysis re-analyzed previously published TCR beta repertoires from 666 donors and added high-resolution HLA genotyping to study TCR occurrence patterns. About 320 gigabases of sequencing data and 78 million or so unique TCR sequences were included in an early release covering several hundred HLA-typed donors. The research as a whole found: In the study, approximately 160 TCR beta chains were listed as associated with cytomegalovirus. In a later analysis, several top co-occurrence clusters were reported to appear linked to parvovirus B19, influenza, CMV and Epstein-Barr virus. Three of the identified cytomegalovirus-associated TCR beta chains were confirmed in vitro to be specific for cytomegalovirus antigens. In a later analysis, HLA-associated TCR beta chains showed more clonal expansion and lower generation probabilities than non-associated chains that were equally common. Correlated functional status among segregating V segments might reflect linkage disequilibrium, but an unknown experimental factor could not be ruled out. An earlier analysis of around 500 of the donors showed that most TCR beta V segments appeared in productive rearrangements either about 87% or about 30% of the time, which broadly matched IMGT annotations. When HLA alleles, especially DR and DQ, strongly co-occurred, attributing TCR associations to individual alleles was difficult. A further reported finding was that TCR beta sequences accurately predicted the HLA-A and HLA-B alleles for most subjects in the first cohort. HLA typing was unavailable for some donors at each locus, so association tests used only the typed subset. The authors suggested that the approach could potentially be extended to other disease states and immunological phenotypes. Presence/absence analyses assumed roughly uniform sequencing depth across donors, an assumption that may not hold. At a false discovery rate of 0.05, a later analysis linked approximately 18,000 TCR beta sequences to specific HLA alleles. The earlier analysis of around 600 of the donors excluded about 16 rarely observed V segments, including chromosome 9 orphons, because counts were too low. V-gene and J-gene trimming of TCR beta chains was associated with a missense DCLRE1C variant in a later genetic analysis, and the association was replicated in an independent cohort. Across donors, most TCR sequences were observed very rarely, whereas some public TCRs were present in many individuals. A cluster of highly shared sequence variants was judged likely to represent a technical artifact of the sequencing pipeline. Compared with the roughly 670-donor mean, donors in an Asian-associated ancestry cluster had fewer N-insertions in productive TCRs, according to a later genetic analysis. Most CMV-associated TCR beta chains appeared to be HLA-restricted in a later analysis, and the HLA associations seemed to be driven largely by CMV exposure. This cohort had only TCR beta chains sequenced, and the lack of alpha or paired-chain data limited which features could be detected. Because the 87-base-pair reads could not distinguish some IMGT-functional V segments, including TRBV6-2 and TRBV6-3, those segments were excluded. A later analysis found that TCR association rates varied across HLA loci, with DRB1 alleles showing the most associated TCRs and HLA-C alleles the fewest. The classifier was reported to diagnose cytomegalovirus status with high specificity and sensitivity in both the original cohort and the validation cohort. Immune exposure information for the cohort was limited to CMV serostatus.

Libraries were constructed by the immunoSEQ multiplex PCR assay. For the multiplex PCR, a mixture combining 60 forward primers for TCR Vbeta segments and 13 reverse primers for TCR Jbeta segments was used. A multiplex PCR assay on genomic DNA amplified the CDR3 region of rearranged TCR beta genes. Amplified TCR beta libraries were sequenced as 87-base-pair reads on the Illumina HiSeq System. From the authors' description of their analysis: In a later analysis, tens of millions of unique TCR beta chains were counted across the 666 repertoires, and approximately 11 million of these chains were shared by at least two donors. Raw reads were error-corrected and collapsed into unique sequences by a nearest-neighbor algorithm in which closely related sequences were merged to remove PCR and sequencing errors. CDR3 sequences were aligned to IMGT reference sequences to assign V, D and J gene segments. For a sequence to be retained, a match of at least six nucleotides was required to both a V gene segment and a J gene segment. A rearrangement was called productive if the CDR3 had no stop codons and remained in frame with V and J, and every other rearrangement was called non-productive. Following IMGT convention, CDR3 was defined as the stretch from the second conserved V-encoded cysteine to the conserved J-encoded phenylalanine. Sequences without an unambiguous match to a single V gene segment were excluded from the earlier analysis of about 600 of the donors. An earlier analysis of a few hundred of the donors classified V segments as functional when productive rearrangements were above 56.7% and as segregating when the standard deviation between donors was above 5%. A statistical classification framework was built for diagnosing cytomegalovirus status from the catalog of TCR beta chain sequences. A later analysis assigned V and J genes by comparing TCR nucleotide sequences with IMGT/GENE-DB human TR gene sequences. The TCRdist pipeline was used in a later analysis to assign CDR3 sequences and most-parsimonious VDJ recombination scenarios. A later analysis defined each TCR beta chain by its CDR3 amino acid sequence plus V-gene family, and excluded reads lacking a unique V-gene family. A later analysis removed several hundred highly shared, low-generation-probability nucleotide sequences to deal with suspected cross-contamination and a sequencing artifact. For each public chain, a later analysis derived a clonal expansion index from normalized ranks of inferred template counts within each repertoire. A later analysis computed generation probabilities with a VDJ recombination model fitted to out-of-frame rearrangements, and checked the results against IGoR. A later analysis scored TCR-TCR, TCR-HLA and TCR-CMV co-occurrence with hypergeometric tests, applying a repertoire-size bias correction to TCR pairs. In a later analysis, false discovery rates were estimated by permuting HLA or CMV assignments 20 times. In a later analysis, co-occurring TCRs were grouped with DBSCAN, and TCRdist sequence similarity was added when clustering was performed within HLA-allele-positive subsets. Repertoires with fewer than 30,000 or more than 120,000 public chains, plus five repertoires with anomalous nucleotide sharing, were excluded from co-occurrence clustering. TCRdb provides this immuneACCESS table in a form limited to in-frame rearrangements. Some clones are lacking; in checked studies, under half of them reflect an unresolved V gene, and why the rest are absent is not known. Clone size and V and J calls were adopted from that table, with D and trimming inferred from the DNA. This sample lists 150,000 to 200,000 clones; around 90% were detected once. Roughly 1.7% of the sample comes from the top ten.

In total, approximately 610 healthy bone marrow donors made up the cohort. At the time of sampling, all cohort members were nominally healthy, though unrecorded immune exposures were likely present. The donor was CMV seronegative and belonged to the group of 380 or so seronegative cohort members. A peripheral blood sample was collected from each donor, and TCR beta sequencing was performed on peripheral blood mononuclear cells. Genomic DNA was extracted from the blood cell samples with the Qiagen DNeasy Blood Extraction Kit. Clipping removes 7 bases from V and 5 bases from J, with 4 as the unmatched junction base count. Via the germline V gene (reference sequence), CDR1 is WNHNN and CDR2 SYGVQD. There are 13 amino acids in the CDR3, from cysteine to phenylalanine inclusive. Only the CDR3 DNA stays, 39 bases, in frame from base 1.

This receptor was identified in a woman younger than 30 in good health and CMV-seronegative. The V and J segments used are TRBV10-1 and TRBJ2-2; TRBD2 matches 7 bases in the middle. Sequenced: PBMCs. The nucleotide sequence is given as TGCGCCAGCACAGGGAGGGATACCGGGGAGCTGTTTTTT. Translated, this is CASTGRDTGELFF.